A selection of T cell receptor beta chains follows, all from one sample in a study of T-cell reconstitution after alpha-beta-depleted transplantation in children. TCRdb redid the calling of the PCR reads with MiXCR, one entry per CDR3 protein. Of almost 400,000 distinct CDR3 sequences in the sample, around 21% were seen once. Sequenced here: PBMCs from the stem cell graft donor, sampled from the stem cell graft. These receptors were taken from a human donor who donated a stem cell graft to a child with acute myeloid leukemia. The CDR3 runs from the conserved cysteine through the conserved F or W. D genes are given only for firm matches. Clone size is stated in some rows and not others, as once, few, many or a class when expanded.

V gene: TRBV4-3; clone size: -; J gene: TRBJ2-7; D gene: -; CDR3 DNA: TGCGCCAGCAGCCAAGCGGGGTCTGTGGGTTCCTACGAGCAGTACTTC; CDR3 protein: CASSQAGSVGSYEQYF
V gene: TRBV5-1; clone size: -; J gene: TRBJ2-3; D gene: -; CDR3 DNA: TGCGCCAGCAGCTCCCAGACTAGCACAGATACGCAGTATTTT; CDR3 protein: CASSSQTSTDTQYF
V gene: TRBV6-1; clone size: once; J gene: TRBJ2-7; D gene: -; CDR3 DNA: TGTGCCAGCAACCGGGGACCGAACTACGAGCAGTACTTC; CDR3 protein: CASNRGPNYEQYF
V gene: TRBV5-1; clone size: -; J gene: TRBJ2-1; D gene: -; CDR3 DNA: TGCGCCAGCAGCTTGGAAGGAAACTACAATGAGCAGTTCTTC; CDR3 protein: CASSLEGNYNEQFF
V gene: TRBV28; clone size: few; J gene: TRBJ2-3; D gene: TRBD2; CDR3 DNA: TGTGCCAGCAGGCGACTAGCGGGAGGGGCAGATACGCAGTATTTT; CDR3 protein: CASRRLAGGADTQYF
V gene: TRBV30; clone size: few; J gene: TRBJ2-7; D gene: -; CDR3 DNA: TGTGCCTGGAGTGTACGGGGCGAGCAGTACTTC; CDR3 protein: CAWSVRGEQYF
V gene: TRBV7-9; clone size: few; J gene: TRBJ2-7; D gene: TRBD1; CDR3 DNA: TGTGCCAGCGAAGAGATTAGAGGGGGCTCCGAGCAGTACTTC; CDR3 protein: CASEEIRGGSEQYF
V gene: TRBV20-1; clone size: -; J gene: TRBJ2-2; D gene: -; CDR3 DNA: TGCAGTGCTAGAGAGGGAAGGAACACCGGGGAGCTGTTTTTT; CDR3 protein: CSAREGRNTGELFF
V gene: TRBV12-3/TRBV12-4; clone size: many; J gene: TRBJ2-3; D gene: -; CDR3 DNA: TGTGCCAGCAGTCCTGGAGGCGTTACGCAGTATTTT; CDR3 protein: CASSPGGVTQYF
V gene: TRBV29-1; clone size: many; J gene: TRBJ2-3; D gene: TRBD1; CDR3 DNA: TGCAGCGTTGAAAATCGACAGGGAATTCCAGATACGCAGTATTTT; CDR3 protein: CSVENRQGIPDTQYF
V gene: TRBV29-1; clone size: -; J gene: TRBJ2-5; D gene: -; CDR3 DNA: TGCAGCGTTGAGGATCCGACGTTTACAAGGCTCCAAGAGACCCAGTACTTC; CDR3 protein: CSVEDPTFTRLQETQYF
V gene: TRBV5-1; clone size: -; J gene: TRBJ2-1; D gene: -; CDR3 DNA: TGCGCCAGCAGCTTGGAAGGACACAACTTGAACAATGAGCAGTTCTTC; CDR3 protein: CASSLEGHNLNNEQFF
V gene: TRBV15; clone size: -; J gene: TRBJ2-5; D gene: -; CDR3 DNA: TGTGCCACCAGCAGCCAGGGTAAAGAGACCCAGTACTTC; CDR3 protein: CATSSQGKETQYF
V gene: TRBV6-1; clone size: few; J gene: TRBJ2-6; D gene: -; CDR3 DNA: TGTGCCAGCAGCGCGGCTGGGGCCAACGTCCTGACTTTC; CDR3 protein: CASSAAGANVLTF
V gene: TRBV12-3/TRBV12-4; clone size: few; J gene: TRBJ1-1; D gene: -; CDR3 DNA: TGTGCCAGCGGGCCAAGGGGGGCTTTCTTT; CDR3 protein: CASGPRGAFF
V gene: TRBV6-2/TRBV6-3; clone size: -; J gene: TRBJ1-2; D gene: -; CDR3 DNA: TGTGCCAGCAGTTACTCTGGCGGCTATGGCTACACCTTC; CDR3 protein: CASSYSGGYGYTF
V gene: TRBV24-1; clone size: few; J gene: TRBJ2-5; D gene: -; CDR3 DNA: TGTGCCACGAGAGGGATTGGGGAGACCCAGTACTTC; CDR3 protein: CATRGIGETQYF
V gene: TRBV7-9; clone size: -; J gene: TRBJ2-7; D gene: TRBD2; CDR3 DNA: TGTGCCAGCAGCTTAAACATGGCGGGAGGCTACGAGCAGTACTTC; CDR3 protein: CASSLNMAGGYEQYF
V gene: TRBV15; clone size: -; J gene: TRBJ2-7; D gene: -; CDR3 DNA: TGTGCCACCAGCGCCGAGGGGTACCACTCCTACGAGCAGTACTTC; CDR3 protein: CATSAEGYHSYEQYF
V gene: TRBV5-1; clone size: few; J gene: TRBJ2-5; D gene: TRBD2; CDR3 DNA: TGCGCCAGCACTACGGGGGGTAGCGGGAGACAAGAGACCCAGTACTTC; CDR3 protein: CASTTGGSGRQETQYF
V gene: TRBV12-3/TRBV12-4; clone size: few; J gene: TRBJ1-4; D gene: TRBD1; CDR3 DNA: TGTGCCAGCAGCTACAGACAGGGCCGTAATGAAAAACTGTTTTTT; CDR3 protein: CASSYRQGRNEKLFF
V gene: TRBV20-1; clone size: few; J gene: TRBJ2-3; D gene: -; CDR3 DNA: TGCAGTGCTCCGTCCCAGGTCGACACAGATACGCAGTATTTT; CDR3 protein: CSAPSQVDTDTQYF
V gene: TRBV12-3/TRBV12-4; clone size: -; J gene: TRBJ1-1; D gene: -; CDR3 DNA: TGTGCCAGCAGTACAGGGACGTTTACTGAAGCTTTCTTT; CDR3 protein: CASSTGTFTEAFF